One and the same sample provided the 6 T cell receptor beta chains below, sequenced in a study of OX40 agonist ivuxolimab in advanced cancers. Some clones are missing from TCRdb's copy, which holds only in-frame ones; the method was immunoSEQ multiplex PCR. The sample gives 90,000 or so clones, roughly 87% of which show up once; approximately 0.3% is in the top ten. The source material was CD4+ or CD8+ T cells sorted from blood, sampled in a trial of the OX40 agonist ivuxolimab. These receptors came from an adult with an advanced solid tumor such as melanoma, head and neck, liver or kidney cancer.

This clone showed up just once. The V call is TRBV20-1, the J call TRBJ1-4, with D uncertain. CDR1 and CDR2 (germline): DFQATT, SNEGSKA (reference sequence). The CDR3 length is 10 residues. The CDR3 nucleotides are TGCGGAACAGCCGGAGAAAAACTGTTTTTT. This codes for CGTAGEKLFF.

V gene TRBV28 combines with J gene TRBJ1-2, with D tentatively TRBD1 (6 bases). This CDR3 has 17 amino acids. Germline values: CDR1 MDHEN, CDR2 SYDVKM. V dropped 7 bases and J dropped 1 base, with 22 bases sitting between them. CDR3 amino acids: CASTLRPTGPFNYGYTF. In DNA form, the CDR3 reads TGTGCCAGCACCCTTCGCCCGACAGGACCGTTTAACTATGGCTACACCTTC.

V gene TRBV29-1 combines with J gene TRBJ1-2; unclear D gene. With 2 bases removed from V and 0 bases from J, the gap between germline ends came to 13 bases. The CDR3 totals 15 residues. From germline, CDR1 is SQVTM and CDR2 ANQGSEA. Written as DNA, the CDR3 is TGCAGCGTTGAAACCTTGAACAGAGCTAACTATGGCTACACCTTC. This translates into CSVETLNRANYGYTF.

The CDR3 nucleotides read TGTGCCAGCAGGAGACTAGCGGGCCGATACAATGAGCAGTTCTTC. Translated: CASRRLAGRYNEQFF. The chain joins TRBV28 to TRBJ2-1; 10 bases map to TRBD2. CDR1 is MDHEN and CDR2 is SYDVKM in the germline V gene. V lost 6 bases, J lost 4 bases, and 6 bases stayed unmatched. The CDR3 length is 15 residues.

CDR3 loop: CASSLNREGQPQHF. CDR3 nucleotide sequence: TGTGCCAGCTCCCTCAACAGGGAAGGTCAGCCCCAGCATTTT. J is TRBJ1-5 and V is TRBV18; D possibly corresponds to TRBD1 (6 bases). Germline values: CDR1 KGHSH, CDR2 LQKENI. The CDR3 consists of 14 residues. Deletions cut 6 bases from V and 6 bases from J, with 15 bases between.

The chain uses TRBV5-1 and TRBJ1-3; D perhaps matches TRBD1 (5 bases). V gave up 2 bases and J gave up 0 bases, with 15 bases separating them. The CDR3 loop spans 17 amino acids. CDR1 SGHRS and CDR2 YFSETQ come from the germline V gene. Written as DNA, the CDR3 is TGCGCCAGCAGCTTAGGGGACCGCGATTACTCTGGAAACACCATATATTTT. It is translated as CASSLGDRDYSGNTIYF.